Listed here are 7 T cell receptor beta chains from one sample, sequenced in a study of OX40 agonist ivuxolimab in advanced cancers. Profiled with immunoSEQ multiplex PCR; TCRdb holds only in-frame clones, not every one. The sample includes tens of thousands of clones, approximately 89% of them seen just once. Sequences were derived from CD4+ or CD8+ T cells sorted from blood, sampled in a trial of the OX40 agonist ivuxolimab. The source is an adult with an advanced solid tumor such as melanoma, head and neck, liver or kidney cancer.

This clone was found once. The genes are TRBV5-4 and TRBJ2-5, with 9 nucleotides matching TRBD2. Trimming at V came to 5 bases and at J to 2 bases, leaving 4 bases not matched to a gene. Per the germline V gene, CDR1 is SGHNT and CDR2 is YYREEE (reference sequence). This CDR3 spans 14 amino acids. CDR3 coding DNA: TGTGCCAGCAGACGCGGGGGGGAACAAGAGACCCAGTACTTC. It is translated as CASRRGGEQETQYF.

The V call is TRBV2, the J call TRBJ2-2, with D perhaps being TRBD1 or TRBD2 (5 bases each). Germline V lookup: CDR1 SNHLY, CDR2 FYNNEI. V lost 7 bases and J 5 bases, leaving 14 bases between the germline ends. The CDR3 has 14 amino acids. The CDR3 here is CASTGMTATGELFF. CDR3 bases: TGTGCCAGCACGGGGATGACAGCGACCGGGGAGCTGTTTTTT. Full variable domain (rest looked up from reference TRBV2 and TRBJ2-2): EPEVTQTPSHQVTQMGQEVILRCVPISNHLYFYWYRQILGQKVEFLVSFYNNEISEKSEIFDDQFSVERPDGSNFTLKIRSTKLEDSAMYFCASTGMTATGELFFGEGSRLTVL.

This clone has just one count. The chain has TRBV19 and TRBJ1-6; TRBD1 might be the D (5 bases). Germline values: CDR1 LNHDA, CDR2 SQIVND (reference sequence). V lost 0 bases to trimming and J lost 10 bases, with 16 bases between them. The CDR3 is made up of 16 amino acids. CDR3: CASSIDHWQGGSPLHF. The DNA for the CDR3 is TGTGCCAGTAGTATAGATCATTGGCAGGGAGGGTCACCCCTCCACTTT.

The rearrangement uses TRBV5-4 and TRBJ2-1, with 8 nucleotides matching TRBD2. The CDR3 covers 15 residues. V shed 4 bases, J shed 4 bases, and the junction held 7 bases outside the gene matches. Germline V gives CDR1 SGHNT, CDR2 YYREEE (reference sequence). The CDR3, as DNA: TGTGCCAGCAGCCCCGGGGTAGCGGGGTACAATGAGCAGTTCTTC. Translated, it gives CASSPGVAGYNEQFF.

V is TRBV5-1 and J is TRBJ1-4; the D gene is possibly TRBD1 (5 bases). Germline CDR1 SGHRS, CDR2 YFSETQ. The length of the CDR3 is 14 residues. Trimming cost V 2 bases and J 6 bases, with 11 bases left between them. The DNA for the CDR3 is TGCGCCAGCAGCTTTAGGGGAAGCGATGAAAAACTGTTTTTT. Amino acids: CASSFRGSDEKLFF.

The chain has TRBV4-1 and TRBJ1-3, with D unclear. This CDR3 has 13 amino acids. V lost 3 bases and J lost 2, with 5 bases in between. The germline CDR1 and CDR2 sequences are MGHRA and YSYEKL. CDR3: CASSQRTGNTIYF. The CDR3 DNA sequence: TGCGCCAGCAGCCAGAGAACTGGAAACACCATATATTTT.

The V and J genes are TRBV6-6 and TRBJ1-4; 7 positions match TRBD1. Germline-derived CDR1 and CDR2 are MNHNY and SVGAGI (reference sequence). The V and J ends lost 6 bases and 4 bases, in that order; junction bases with no gene match: 5. This CDR3 has 14 residues. CDR3 sequence reads: CASRRRGLNEKLFF. The DNA for the CDR3 is TGTGCCAGCAGGAGAAGGGGGCTTAATGAAAAACTGTTTTTT.